Sequencing of this T cell receptor (beta chain) was carried out in a study of blood T cell repertoires in COVID-19 (dated by TCRdb to 2019 to 2021). Background on the whole study: Samples covering the acute and convalescent phases of COVID-19 were provided by collaborators in the United States, Italy and Spain. The material from the prospective study consisted of cDNA or gDNA derived from T cells, B-cell-depleted T cells, or PBMCs. Deeply sampled blood TCRbeta repertoires from subjects exposed to, actively infected with, or recovered from COVID-19 were included in the dataset. The repertoires were released in a freely available public database meant as a resource for research on the immune response to SARS-CoV-2. Samples came from the ongoing ImmuneRACE study (first 160 participants) plus 1,254 subjects from 6 global collaborators. A de-identified subject ID, COVID-19 status, age in years and sex were almost always included in the sample metadata. Where HLA class I and class II types were available, the types were taken from metadata supplied by the sample provider, not from assay-based typing. Summary of the overall study and its limitations: The quantity of clinical and demographic metadata differed by source and by participant and was supplied without curation.

Whole blood was collected in K2EDTA tubes by collaborating institutions according to the institutions' own protocols. Collaborator samples were shipped for TCRbeta analysis as frozen whole blood, isolated PBMCs, or DNA extracted from either sample type. TCRbeta CDR3 regions were amplified from genomic DNA using the immunoSEQ Assay, a bias-controlled multiplex PCR. In the authors' own workflow: Within the assay, amplification of reference gene primers was used to estimate how many nucleated cells each sample contained. To quantify the absolute abundance of each unique TCRbeta CDR3 rearrangement, sequence reads were collapsed and filtered. For each sample, productive Simpson clonality was calculated as the square root of Simpson's diversity index across productive rearrangements. In its TCRdb copy, this immuneACCESS table keeps in-frame sequences only and misses some clones. Where compared with another copy, unresolved V genes explain less than half of these, and the others have no known cause. V, J and clone size were drawn from that table, and D and trimming were deduced from the DNA. The table for this sample lists approximately 230,000 clones; approximately 80% of them were counted only once. The ten largest account for 15% to 20% of the sample.

The CDR1 and CDR2 encoded by the germline V gene are SGHRS and YFSETQ. Taken from cysteine to phenylalanine, the CDR3 has 14 residues. The only DNA kept is the CDR3, 42 bases in frame from the first base. As regards this clone: Its antigen remains unidentified. The junction departs from germline at one end; a sequencing error may be responsible.

The specimen sequenced was peripheral blood. Recombination joined TRBV5-1 with TRBJ2-3; the D segment could be TRBD2, given 6 matching bases. The origin of this receptor is a man aged 25 to 40 with active or convalescent COVID-19. The CDR3 has the sequence CATSRGDKADTQYF. Read as DNA, the sequence is TGCGCCACCAGCCGCGGGGATAAGGCAGATACGCAGTATTTT.